This TCR beta chain was profiled in a study of T cells after yellow fever vaccination. Study-level findings and limits: Contaminating bulk clonotypes could be abundant in FACS-sorted repertoires. Clonotype sharing between CD4 and CD8 compartments was small.

Each CDR3 protein is one row after TCRdb ran MiXCR on the 5' RACE reads. The sample has 500,000 to 650,000 distinct CDR3 sequences, approximately 13% seen once. The CDR3 loop spans 15 amino acids. Trimming removed 6 bases from V and 9 bases from J, with 21 bases in between. Per germline, CDR1 SEHNR and CDR2 FQNEAQ (reference sequence). Concerning this clonotype: Its antigen remains unknown.

This TCR was recovered from a man aged 30-40 years who received the YFV17D yellow fever vaccine. The source was PBMCs, collected on the day of the yellow fever booster vaccination. This chain links TRBV7-9 with TRBJ2-1; D possibly matches TRBD1 or TRBD2 (5 bases each). This CDR3 reads CASRGRGPSQGEQFF. The CDR3 DNA is TGTGCCAGCAGGGGAAGGGGACCCTCGCAGGGTGAGCAGTTCTTC.